Following are 15 T cell receptor beta chains from one sample sequenced in a study of Ad26.COV2.S vaccination and SARS-CoV-2 variants. Assay: immunoSEQ multiplex PCR; the TCRdb copy retains only in-frame clones and omits some. In the table there are some 240,000 clones, approximately 90% of which are singletons. Treatment given: 15 to 20 received Ad26.COV2.S at low or high dose, single or two shots; roughly five received placebo; per-sample allocation not given. Repertoires come from day 63 after the first vaccine or placebo injection. This material consisted of peripheral blood, taken in a trial of Ad26.COV2.S vaccine versus placebo. Receptors originate from a person between 18 and 59 years old who received the Ad26.COV2.S COVID-19 vaccine or a placebo.

The chain employs TRBV3-1 (or the pseudogene TRBV3-2) and TRBJ2-2; D gene ambiguous. This CDR3 is built from 15 residues. Germline assignment: CDR1 LGHDT and CDR2 YNNKEL (reference sequence). The V end lost 4 bases, the J end lost 2 bases, and 11 bases lay between the germline ends. The CDR3 region is CASSPPGLNTGELFF. As DNA, the CDR3 is TGTGCCAGCAGCCCGCCGGGCCTAAACACCGGGGAGCTGTTTTTT.

This clone has a single count. V usage is TRBV4-2 and J usage is TRBJ2-7; D remains unclear. Germline CDR1 and CDR2: LGHNA and YNFKEQ. V was pared by 3 bases and J by 4 bases, with 10 bases between. The CDR3 length is 13 residues. The CDR3, as DNA: TGTGCCAGCAGCCAGCTATCAATGTACGAGCAGTACTTC. Protein sequence: CASSQLSMYEQYF.

The rearrangement uses TRBV5-5 and TRBJ2-5; perhaps D is TRBD1 or TRBD2 (5 bases each). CDR1 and CDR2 from the germline V gene are SGHKS and YYEKEE (reference sequence). V gave up 0 bases and J gave up 5 bases, with 11 bases separating them. The CDR3 spans 14 residues. CDR3 region: CASSLGGTSETQYF. The CDR3 DNA is TGTGCCAGCAGCTTGGGAGGGACCTCGGAGACCCAGTACTTC.

The J gene is TRBJ2-1, the V gene TRBV25-1; 7 bases agree with TRBD2. The CDR3 sequence is 16 residues long. CDR1 is MGHDK and CDR2 is SYGVNS in the germline V gene. The V segment lost 4 bases and the J segment 4 bases; nucleotides outside the gene matches: 10. CDR3 region: CASSARDYSRYNEQFF. CDR3 nucleotide sequence: TGTGCCAGCAGTGCTCGGGACTACTCGAGGTACAATGAGCAGTTCTTC.

The V call is TRBV29-1, the J call TRBJ2-5; D unclear. The V end was cut by 7 bases, the J end by 4 bases, with 16 bases between. This CDR3 spans 13 amino acids. Germline V gene sequence: CDR1 SQVTM, CDR2 ANQGSEA. The DNA of the CDR3 is TGCAGCGCCGCCGCGTTGGGTGGAGAGACCCAGTACTTC. It encodes CSAAALGGETQYF.

The V gene is TRBV3-1 (or the pseudogene TRBV3-2), the J gene TRBJ2-1; 8 nucleotides line up with TRBD2. The germline V gene has CDR1 LGHDT and CDR2 YNNKEL (reference sequence). The CDR3 sequence is 18 residues long. Trimming cost V 0 bases and J 9 bases; bases outside gene matches: 16. CDR3 bases: TGTGCCAGCAGCCAAGAGGGAAGAGGGACTAGATATATGAGTGAGCAGTTCTTC. Translation gives CASSQEGRGTRYMSEQFF.

The chain employs TRBV5-5 and TRBJ2-2; 12 positions match TRBD2. Germline loops: CDR1 SGHKS, CDR2 YYEKEE (reference sequence). V was pared by 5 bases and J by 6 bases, with 5 bases of the junction left unmatched. The CDR3 covers 15 residues. CDR3 nucleotides: TGTGCCAGCAGTTCCGGGACTAGCGGGTCCGGGGAGCTGTTTTTT. This gives the protein CASSSGTSGSGELFF.

This clone was picked up a small number of times. This sequence joins TRBV7-2 and TRBJ1-6; 8 nucleotides match TRBD1. CDR3 length: 17 residues. V trimming: 1 base; J trimming: 4 bases; junction bases outside the gene matches: 6. The germline CDR1 and CDR2 sequences are SGHTA and FQGNSA. In DNA form, the CDR3 reads TGTGCCAGCAGCTTAGAGCACAGGGGGAAATATAATTCACCCCTCCACTTT. It is translated as CASSLEHRGKYNSPLHF.

The chain links TRBV18 to TRBJ1-2; 7 bases fit TRBD1. V lost 3 bases to trimming and J lost 3 bases; unmatched junction nucleotides: 4. The length of the CDR3 is 14 residues. Per germline, CDR1 KGHSH and CDR2 LQKENI. CDR3 in amino acids: CASSPAGGDYGYTF. The CDR3 coding sequence is TGTGCCAGCTCACCCGCAGGGGGGGACTATGGCTACACCTTC.

V usage is TRBV27 and J usage is TRBJ1-1; no clear D gene. V lost 2 bases and J lost 1, with 8 bases in between. The V gene's germline CDR1 is MNHEY and CDR2 SMNVEV (reference sequence). This CDR3 region has 14 residues. The CDR3 loop reads CASSLGTANTEAFF. CDR3 in DNA: TGTGCCAGCAGTTTAGGAACAGCGAACACTGAAGCTTTCTTT.

The rearrangement joins TRBV9 to TRBJ1-1; no reliable D call. Trimming took off 3 bases at V and 2 bases at J, with 8 bases between the two ends. The CDR3 has 13 residues. CDR1 and CDR2 from the germline V gene are SGDLS and YYNGEE. The CDR3: CASSGGPNTEAFF. Written as DNA, the CDR3 is TGTGCCAGCAGCGGCGGACCAAACACTGAAGCTTTCTTT.

The chain couples TRBV11-2 to TRBJ1-1; D unresolved. The V gene lost 2 bases and the J gene lost 5 bases, with 6 bases spanning the gap. CDR3 length: 12 amino acids. Germline V gene data show CDR1 as SGHAT and CDR2 as FQNNGV. The CDR3 reads CASSLTRTEAFF. DNA for the CDR3: TGTGCCAGCAGCTTAACAAGGACTGAAGCTTTCTTT. The entire variable domain, with the rest obtained from reference TRBV11-2 and TRBJ1-1, is as follows: EAGVAQSPRYKIIEKRQSVAFWCNPISGHATLYWYQQILGQGPKLLIQFQNNGVVDDSQLPKDRFSAERLKGVDSTLKIQPAKLEDSAVYLCASSLTRTEAFFGQGTRLTVV.

The rearrangement joins TRBV2 to TRBJ1-2; no clear D. V lost 5 bases and J 4 bases, leaving 5 bases between the germline ends. The CDR3 has 11 residues. The V gene's germline CDR1 is SNHLY and CDR2 FYNNEI. Written as DNA, the CDR3 is TGTGCCAGCAGTCCCCTCTATGGCTACACCTTC. Its protein is CASSPLYGYTF.

This sequence joins TRBV27 and TRBJ2-3; TRBD1 matches at 12 bases. Germline V gene data show CDR1 as MNHEY and CDR2 as SMNVEV (reference sequence). This CDR3 has 21 amino acids. The junction had 20 bases not matched to a gene; V was cut back by 4 bases and J by 3 bases. The CDR3 DNA reads as TGTGCCAGCAGTTCGCTTCCCGGGACAGGGGGCGCCGGACTGGGGACAGATACGCAGTATTTT. It is translated as CASSSLPGTGGAGLGTDTQYF.

The chain uses TRBV7-9 and TRBJ2-1; D call uncertain. The length of the CDR3 is 13 residues. The germline CDR1 and CDR2 sequences are SEHNR and FQNEAQ (reference sequence). V was clipped by 1 base and J by 7 bases, with 8 bases between them. CDR3 residues: CASSLVWGNEQFF. CDR3 nucleotide sequence: TGTGCCAGCAGCTTAGTTTGGGGTAATGAGCAGTTCTTC.